A selection of T cell receptor beta chains follows, all from one sample in a study of T-cell memory formation after mild COVID-19. Each CDR3 protein gets one entry after TCRdb re-called the 5' RACE reads with MiXCR. The profile shows 250,000 or so distinct CDR3 sequences, about 20% of them singletons. The sequenced sample was PBMCs or a T cell subset sorted from them (not recorded which). These receptor sequences come from a young man who had mild COVID-19 (a few samples of this study predate the infection). Cell type and time point are not known. Each CDR3 is given with its conserved first and last residue. The D gene is left open where the match is weak. Clone size is shown for a subset of rows, as once, few, many or a class of expanded clone.

>16|NA|TRBD1|TRBV6-5|TRBJ1-1
TGTGCCAGCAGTTCCGGGACAGGCGTAATGAACACTGAAGCTTTCTTT
CASSSGTGVMNTEAFF
>17|many|TRBD1|TRBV4-1|TRBJ2-5
TGCGCCAGCAGCCAGCCCTTCGGGGACAGGGGAAGAGAGACCCAGTACTTC
CASSQPFGDRGRETQYF
>16|NA|TRBD2|TRBV28|TRBJ2-5
TGTGCCAGCAGTCCCTTGACTAGCGGGGGGTTAGAGACCCAGTACTTC
CASSPLTSGGLETQYF
>17|few|NA|TRBV4-3|TRBJ2-7
TGCGCCAGCAGCCAATGGCCCAGTGGAGGGGTCAACTACGAGCAGTACTTC
CASSQWPSGGVNYEQYF
>15|NA|NA|TRBV6-5|TRBJ2-2
TGTGCCAGCACCTTACGGGGGTATGACACCGGGGAGCTGTTTTTT
CASTLRGYDTGELFF
>13|few|NA|TRBV29-1|TRBJ2-7
TGCAGCGTTGTAAGGGGTAACTCCTACGAGCAGTACTTC
CSVVRGNSYEQYF
>11|NA|NA|TRBV12-3/TRBV12-4|TRBJ1-2
TGTGCCAGCATCTTTTATCATGGCTACACCTTC
CASIFYHGYTF
>12|few|TRBD2|TRBV29-1|TRBJ2-7
TGCAGCGTTGAACGGGGGGGCAACGAGCAGTATTTC
CSVERGGNEQYF
>16|many|TRBD2|TRBV7-3|TRBJ2-1
TGTGCCAGCAGCTCGACTAGCGGATCATCCTACAATGAGCAGTTCTTC
CASSSTSGSSYNEQFF
>12|NA|NA|TRBV7-9|TRBJ1-1
TGTGCCAGCAGCTTCCAGGGAACTGAAGCTTTCTTT
CASSFQGTEAFF
>11|few|TRBD1|TRBV29-1|TRBJ1-1
TGTTCGGGACAGGGGTTTACTGAAGCTTTCTTT
CSGQGFTEAFF
>11|NA|NA|TRBV7-2|TRBJ2-1
TGTGCCCCCACTGTCCAGGGTGAGCAGTTCTTC
CAPTVQGEQFF
>15|NA|NA|TRBV4-1|TRBJ1-1
TGCGCCAGCAGCCAAGTCGGGGTGGCGCGCGGTGAAGCTTTCTTT
CASSQVGVARGEAFF
>16|NA|TRBD2|TRBV7-3|TRBJ2-3
TGTGCCAGCAGCCCCCAAAGCGGGGGCAACACAGATACGCAGTATTTT
CASSPQSGGNTDTQYF
>13|few|NA|TRBV12-3/TRBV12-4|TRBJ2-2
TGTGCCAGCACCTTGGACAGTGTCGGGGAGCTGTTTTTT
CASTLDSVGELFF
>15|NA|NA|TRBV5-4|TRBJ1-6
TGTGCCAGCAGCCATGGAGGCGCAGTAAATTCACCCCTCCACTTT
CASSHGGAVNSPLHF
>15|few|NA|TRBV14|TRBJ1-4
TGTGCCAGCAGCCAAGGGCGGTGGACTAATGAAAAACTGTTTTTT
CASSQGRWTNEKLFF
>14|NA|NA|TRBV5-5|TRBJ2-3
TGTGCCAGCATCCAAGGGGGGTTGACAGATACGCAGTATTTT
CASIQGGLTDTQYF
>15|NA|NA|TRBV3-1|TRBJ1-5
TGTGCCAGCAGCCCTTCTGGGGGGTCGAATCAGCCCCAGCATTTT
CASSPSGGSNQPQHF
>11|NA|NA|TRBV28|TRBJ1-2
TGTGCCAGCGGAGTCCTGTATGGCTACACCTTC
CASGVLYGYTF
>14|few|NA|TRBV3-1|TRBJ2-5
TGTGCCAGCAGCCAAGATTTGGGAAAAGAGACCCAGTACTTC
CASSQDLGKETQYF
>14|NA|NA|TRBV5-6|TRBJ1-5
TGTGCCAGCAGCCTCGGGACTGTGAGTCAGCCCCAGCATTTT
CASSLGTVSQPQHF
>17|few|TRBD2|TRBV10-3|TRBJ2-1
TGTGCCATCAGTGGGCTAGCGGGGGGCTCCTCCTACAATGAGCAGTTCTTC
CAISGLAGGSSYNEQFF
>15|few|TRBD1|TRBV2|TRBJ1-2
TGTGCCAGCAGCGACCTTGGACAGGGGGCGCGGGGCTACACCTTC
CASSDLGQGARGYTF
>16|NA|TRBD1|TRBV7-3|TRBJ2-3
TGTGCCAGCAGCCCCCTCGGGACAGGGGGACCTGATACGCAGTATTTT
CASSPLGTGGPDTQYF
>16|few|NA|TRBV27|TRBJ2-2
TGTGCCAGCAGTTTTTTTCGGGGGACCCTAACCGGGGAGCTGTTTTTT
CASSFFRGTLTGELFF
>15|few|NA|TRBV4-1|TRBJ1-5
TGCGCCAGCAGTCGACAGGTGACTAGCAATCAGCCCCAGCATTTT
CASSRQVTSNQPQHF
>11|NA|NA|TRBV11-2|TRBJ2-1
TGTGCCAGCAGCCCCGTAGATGAGCAGTTCTTC
CASSPVDEQFF
>16|NA|NA|TRBV20-1|TRBJ1-6
TGCAGTGCTAGCGCTTCGCTCGCAATCCAGACACAACTCCTCCACTTT
CSASASLAIQTQLLHF
>14|few|NA|TRBV4-2|TRBJ1-2
TGTGCCAGCAGCCAAGATCCCGGGGCGGGTGGCTACACCTTC
CASSQDPGAGGYTF
>13|few|NA|TRBV29-1|TRBJ2-1
TGCAGCGCCACTCCGCGGGCCACCAATGAGCAGTTCTTC
CSATPRATNEQFF
>17|few|TRBD1|TRBV4-1|TRBJ2-2
TGCGCCAGCAGCCGTCGGGACAGCGACGCGAACACCGGGGAGCTGTTTTTT
CASSRRDSDANTGELFF
>15|NA|TRBD1|TRBV4-1|TRBJ2-1
TGCGCCAGCAGCCAACGCCAGGGGGACTACAATGAGCAGTTCTTC
CASSQRQGDYNEQFF
>13|many|NA|TRBV12-3/TRBV12-4|TRBJ2-7
TGTGCCAGCAGTTTAGTACCCTCCTACGAGCAGTACTTC
CASSLVPSYEQYF
>15|NA|TRBD2|TRBV4-2|TRBJ2-1
TGTGCCAGCAGCCAAGGGAGCGGGGGCTACAATGAGCAGTTCTTC
CASSQGSGGYNEQFF
>16|NA|TRBD2|TRBV9|TRBJ2-5
TGTGCCAGCAGCTCCTATAGCGGGGGCCCCGCGGAGACCCAGTACTTC
CASSSYSGGPAETQYF
>15|NA|TRBD2|TRBV30|TRBJ2-1
TGTGCCTGGAGCGCCGGACTAGCGGCATACAATGAGCAGTTCTTC
CAWSAGLAAYNEQFF
>16|NA|NA|TRBV27|TRBJ2-4
TGTGCCAGCAGTTTATACGGTCCACTAGCCAAAAACATTCAGTACTTC
CASSLYGPLAKNIQYF
>13|NA|TRBD1|TRBV12-3/TRBV12-4|TRBJ1-2
TGTGCCAGCAGTTTATACAGGGGCTATGGCTACACCTTC
CASSLYRGYGYTF
>17|few|TRBD1|TRBV4-3|TRBJ2-2
TGCGCCAGCAGCCAACGTTTAGGACAGGGCGAAACCGGGGAGCTGTTTTTT
CASSQRLGQGETGELFF
>13|NA|NA|TRBV6-2/TRBV6-3|TRBJ2-1
TGTGCCAGCAGTTACGTATCGGTCGGGGAGCAGTTCTTC
CASSYVSVGEQFF
>11|NA|TRBD1|TRBV29-1|TRBJ1-2
TGCAGCGTTGAACAGGGACAGGGCTACACCTTC
CSVEQGQGYTF
>12|NA|NA|TRBV7-6|TRBJ2-2
TGTGCCAGCAGCCGGCCGGCCGGGGAGCTGTTTTTT
CASSRPAGELFF
>14|few|TRBD1|TRBV9|TRBJ1-6
TGTGCCAGCAGCCCCGGACAGGGAGATTCACCCCTCCACTTT
CASSPGQGDSPLHF
>15|few|NA|TRBV11-2|TRBJ1-2
TGTGCCAGCAGCTCATTTAGAATAGCTAACTATGGCTACACCTTC
CASSSFRIANYGYTF
>14|many|NA|TRBV29-1|TRBJ2-4
TGCAGCGTTGACCCCACAGGATTGCAAAACATTCAGTACTTC
CSVDPTGLQNIQYF
>13|few|NA|TRBV5-1|TRBJ1-2
TGCGCCAGCAGCGCTGGACCTAGCTATGGCTACACCTTC
CASSAGPSYGYTF
>15|few|NA|TRBV12-3/TRBV12-4|TRBJ2-1
TGTGCCAGCACCCCAGCCAGGAGCTCCTACAATGAGCAGTTCTTC
CASTPARSSYNEQFF
>14|NA|TRBD1|TRBV20-1|TRBJ1-5
TGCAGTGCCACGGGACAGCATAGCAATCAGCCCCAGCATTTT
CSATGQHSNQPQHF